This TCR beta chain was observed in a study of T-cell memory formation after mild COVID-19. Notes on the study in general: For second-wave clones that peaked at day 37, SARS-CoV-2 specificity went unverified. The study found balanced CD4/CD8 in clones contracting day 15 to 85 and a CD4+ lean in later expanders. The finding that pre-infection memory included some responding clones suggested that cross-reactive memory joined.

This clonotype appeared a few times. Its target is not known. In TCRdb, the 5' RACE reads were re-called with MiXCR into one record per CDR3 protein. The profile shows 250,000 to 350,000 distinct CDR3 sequences, 15% to 20% of them singletons. This CDR3 spans 14 amino acids. Trimming took 4 bases from V and 8 from J, leaving 14 bases between them. CDR1 and CDR2 (germline): MNHEY, SVGAGI. The specimen sequenced was PBMCs or a T cell subset sorted from them (not recorded which). J is TRBJ1-4 and V is TRBV6-5; D unclear. This clonotype originated in a man aged 18 to 30 who had mild COVID-19 (a few samples of this study predate the infection). Cell type and time point are not known. The CDR3 sequence: CASSSGVVREKLFF. The CDR3 DNA reads as TGTGCCAGCAGTTCTGGGGTCGTTCGGGAAAAACTGTTTTTT.